This T cell receptor (beta chain) is from a study of Tregs in tolerant kidney transplant recipients. This clone was detected once. The antigen is unknown. TCRdb keeps only in-frame clones here, not all; method: immunoSEQ multiplex PCR. Found here are tens of thousands of clones, approximately 85% of them singletons; the top ten hold 2% to 2.5%. Study-wide results and caveats: The small number of patients limits these findings pending further validation.

Trimming took 0 bases from V and 2 from J, leaving 8 bases between them. Germline CDR1 and CDR2: SGHRS and YFSETQ. This CDR3 is built from 14 residues. The sequencing here drew on Tregs from blood, taken before the transplant. The TCR was taken from a human donor who received a combined kidney and bone marrow transplant. J is TRBJ2-5 and V is TRBV5-1; D is undetermined. CDR3 region: CASSLGTSQETQYF. Written as DNA, the CDR3 is TGCGCCAGCAGCTTGGGGACCAGTCAAGAGACCCAGTACTTC.